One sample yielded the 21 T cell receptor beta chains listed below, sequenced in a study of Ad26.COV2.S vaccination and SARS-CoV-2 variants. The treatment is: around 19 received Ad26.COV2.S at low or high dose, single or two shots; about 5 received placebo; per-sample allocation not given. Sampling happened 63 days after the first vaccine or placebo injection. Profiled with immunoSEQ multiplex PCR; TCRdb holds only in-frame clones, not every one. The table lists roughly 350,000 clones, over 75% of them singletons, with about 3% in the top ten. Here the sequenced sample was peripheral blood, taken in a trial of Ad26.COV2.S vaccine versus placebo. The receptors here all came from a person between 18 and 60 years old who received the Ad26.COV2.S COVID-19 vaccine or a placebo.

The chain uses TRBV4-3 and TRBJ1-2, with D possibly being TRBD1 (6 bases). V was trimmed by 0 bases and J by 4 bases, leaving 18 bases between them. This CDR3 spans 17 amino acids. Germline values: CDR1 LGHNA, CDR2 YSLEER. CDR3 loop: CASSQDPHRQVSYGYTF. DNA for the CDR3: TGCGCCAGCAGCCAAGATCCCCACCGACAGGTTTCCTATGGCTACACCTTC.

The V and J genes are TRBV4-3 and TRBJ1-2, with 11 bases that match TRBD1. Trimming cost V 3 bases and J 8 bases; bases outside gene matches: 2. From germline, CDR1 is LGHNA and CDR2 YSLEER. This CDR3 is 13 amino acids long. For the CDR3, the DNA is TGCGCCAGCAGCCAGGACAGGGGGCAAGGCTACACCTTC. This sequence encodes CASSQDRGQGYTF.

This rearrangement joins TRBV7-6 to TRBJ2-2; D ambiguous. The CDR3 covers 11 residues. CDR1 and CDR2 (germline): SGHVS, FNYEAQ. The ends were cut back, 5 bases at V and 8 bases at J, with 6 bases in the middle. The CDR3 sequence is CASSPPGELFF. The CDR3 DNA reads TGTGCCAGCAGCCCACCAGGGGAGCTGTTTTTT.

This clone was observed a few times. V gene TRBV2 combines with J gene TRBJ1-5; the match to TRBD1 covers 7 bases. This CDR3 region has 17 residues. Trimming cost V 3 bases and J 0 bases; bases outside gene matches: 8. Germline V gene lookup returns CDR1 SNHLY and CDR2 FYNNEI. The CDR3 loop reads CASSESGQENSNQPQHF. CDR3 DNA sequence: TGTGCCAGCAGTGAGTCCGGACAGGAGAATAGCAATCAGCCCCAGCATTTT.

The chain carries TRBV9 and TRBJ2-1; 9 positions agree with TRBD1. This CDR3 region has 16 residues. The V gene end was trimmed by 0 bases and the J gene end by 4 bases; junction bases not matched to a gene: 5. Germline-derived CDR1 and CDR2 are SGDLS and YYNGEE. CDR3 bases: TGTGCCAGCAGCGTAGCCAGGGACAGGGTTTACAATGAGCAGTTCTTC. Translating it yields CASSVARDRVYNEQFF. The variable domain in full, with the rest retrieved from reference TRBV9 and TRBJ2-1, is DSGVTQTPKHLITATGQRVTLRCSPRSGDLSVYWYQQSLDQGLQFLIQYYNGEERAKGNILERFSAQQFPDLHSELNLSSLELGDSALYFCASSVARDRVYNEQFFGPGTRLTVL.

Here the CDR3 reads CASSTDRVRSPLHF. In nucleotides, the CDR3 is TGTGCCAGCAGTACAGACAGGGTGAGATCACCCCTCCACTTT. This rearrangement joins TRBV27 to TRBJ1-6; TRBD1 aligns across 7 bases. V lost 5 bases, J lost 10 bases, and 8 bases stayed unmatched. Germline V gene sequence: CDR1 MNHEY, CDR2 SMNVEV (reference sequence). CDR3 size: 14 residues.

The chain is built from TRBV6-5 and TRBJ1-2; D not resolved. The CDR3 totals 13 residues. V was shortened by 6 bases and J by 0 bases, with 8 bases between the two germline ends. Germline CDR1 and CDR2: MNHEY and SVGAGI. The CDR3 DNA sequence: TGTGCCAGCAGGCAAGGCACTAACTATGGCTACACCTTC. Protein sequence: CASRQGTNYGYTF.

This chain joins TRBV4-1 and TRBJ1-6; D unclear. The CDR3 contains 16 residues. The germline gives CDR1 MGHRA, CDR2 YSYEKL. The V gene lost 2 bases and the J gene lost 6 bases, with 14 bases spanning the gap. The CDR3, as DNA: TGCGCCAGCAGCCAACCGAGAGTTGCCTTTAATTCACCCCTCCACTTT. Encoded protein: CASSQPRVAFNSPLHF.

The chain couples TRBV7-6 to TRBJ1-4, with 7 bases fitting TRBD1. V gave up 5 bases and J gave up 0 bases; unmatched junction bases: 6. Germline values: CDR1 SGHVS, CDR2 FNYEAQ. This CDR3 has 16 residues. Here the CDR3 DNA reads TGTGCCAGCAGCCTCACCGGGACAGCAACTAATGAAAAACTGTTTTTT. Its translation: CASSLTGTATNEKLFF. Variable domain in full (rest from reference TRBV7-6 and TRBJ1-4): GAGVSQSPRYKVTKRGQDVALRCDPISGHVSLYWYRQALGQGPEFLTYFNYEAQQDKSGLPNDRFSAERPEGSISTLTIQRTEQRDSAMYRCASSLTGTATNEKLFFGSGTQLSVL.

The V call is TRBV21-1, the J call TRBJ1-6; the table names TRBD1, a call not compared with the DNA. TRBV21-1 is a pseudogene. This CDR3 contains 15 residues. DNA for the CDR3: TGTGCCAGCACCTATGCGACAGGGATCCTCATGTCCCTCCACTTT. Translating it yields CASTYATGILMSLHF.

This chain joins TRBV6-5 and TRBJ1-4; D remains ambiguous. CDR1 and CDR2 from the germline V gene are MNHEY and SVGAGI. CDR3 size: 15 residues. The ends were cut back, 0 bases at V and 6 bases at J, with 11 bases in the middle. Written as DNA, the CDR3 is TGTGCCAGCAGTTACTCGTTGAGGCGGGATGAAAAACTGTTTTTT. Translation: CASSYSLRRDEKLFF.

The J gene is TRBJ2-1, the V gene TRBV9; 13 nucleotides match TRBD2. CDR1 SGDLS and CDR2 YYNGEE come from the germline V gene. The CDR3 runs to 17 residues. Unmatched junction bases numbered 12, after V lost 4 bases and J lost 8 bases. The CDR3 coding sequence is TGTGCCAGCAGCTCTGGACTAGCGGGGGCCCAATTCGATGAGCAGTTCTTC. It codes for CASSSGLAGAQFDEQFF.

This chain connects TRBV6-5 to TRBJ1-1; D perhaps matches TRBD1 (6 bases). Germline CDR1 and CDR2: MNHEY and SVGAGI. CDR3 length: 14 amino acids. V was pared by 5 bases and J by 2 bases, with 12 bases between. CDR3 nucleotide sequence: TGTGCCAGCAGTACCGGACAGTTTAACACTGAAGCTTTCTTT. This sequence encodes CASSTGQFNTEAFF.

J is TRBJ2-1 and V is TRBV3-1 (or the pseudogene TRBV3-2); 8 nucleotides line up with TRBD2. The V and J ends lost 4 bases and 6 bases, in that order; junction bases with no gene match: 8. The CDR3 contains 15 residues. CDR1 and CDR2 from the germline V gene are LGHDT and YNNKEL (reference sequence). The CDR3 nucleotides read TGTGCCAGCAGCCTAACGGGGGGGCCAGGCAATGAGCAGTTCTTC. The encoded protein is CASSLTGGPGNEQFF.

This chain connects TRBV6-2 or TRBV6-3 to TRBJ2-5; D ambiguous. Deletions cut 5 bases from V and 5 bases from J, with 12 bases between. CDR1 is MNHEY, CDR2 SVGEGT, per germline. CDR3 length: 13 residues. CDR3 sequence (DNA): TGTGCCAGCAGTGACAATCTAGGGGAGACCCAGTACTTC. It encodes CASSDNLGETQYF.

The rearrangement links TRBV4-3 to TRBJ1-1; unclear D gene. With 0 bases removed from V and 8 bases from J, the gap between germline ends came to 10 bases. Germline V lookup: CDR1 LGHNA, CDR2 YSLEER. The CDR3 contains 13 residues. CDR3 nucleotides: TGCGCCAGCAGCCAAGATCTTGACAAAGAAGCTTTCTTT. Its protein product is CASSQDLDKEAFF.

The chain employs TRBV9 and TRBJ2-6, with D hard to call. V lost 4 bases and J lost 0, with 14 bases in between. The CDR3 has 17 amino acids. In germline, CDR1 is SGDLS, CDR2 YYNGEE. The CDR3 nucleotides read TGTGCCAGCAGCCCAAGTGGACGGTTCTCTGGGGCCAACGTCCTGACTTTC. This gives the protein CASSPSGRFSGANVLTF.

This CDR3 is CASSARDSNYGYTF. The CDR3 DNA sequence: TGTGCCAGCAGCGCCAGGGACAGCAACTATGGCTACACCTTC. The genes are TRBV7-3 and TRBJ1-2; 7 bases agree with TRBD1. The CDR3 extends over 14 amino acids. Germline-derived CDR1 and CDR2 are SGHTA and FQGTGA. Unmatched junction bases numbered 5, after V lost 5 bases and J lost 2 bases.

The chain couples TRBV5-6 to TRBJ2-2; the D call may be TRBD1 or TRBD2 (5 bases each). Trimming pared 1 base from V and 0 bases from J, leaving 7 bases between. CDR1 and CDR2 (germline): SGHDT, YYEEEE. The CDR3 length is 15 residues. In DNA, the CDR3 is TGTGCCAGCAGCTTGTGGGGGACGAACACCGGGGAGCTGTTTTTT. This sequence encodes CASSLWGTNTGELFF.

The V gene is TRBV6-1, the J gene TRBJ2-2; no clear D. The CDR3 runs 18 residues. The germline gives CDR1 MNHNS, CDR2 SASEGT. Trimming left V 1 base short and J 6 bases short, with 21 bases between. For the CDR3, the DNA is TGTGCCAGCAGTGAAGTCCCTCTAGGGCTGGGGTGGTCCGGGGAGCTGTTTTTT. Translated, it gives CASSEVPLGLGWSGELFF.

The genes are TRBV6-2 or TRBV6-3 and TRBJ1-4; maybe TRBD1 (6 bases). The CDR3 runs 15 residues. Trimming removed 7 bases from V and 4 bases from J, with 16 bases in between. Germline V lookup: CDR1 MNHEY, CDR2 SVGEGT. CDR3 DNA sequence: TGTGCCAGCATCCCGCTTCTGACAGGTAATGAAAAACTGTTTTTT. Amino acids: CASIPLLTGNEKLFF.